Below, 8 T cell receptor beta chains from the same sample are listed, as sequenced in a study of T cells in Graves' hyperthyroidism and ophthalmopathy. From RNA transcripts, TCR beta CDR3 regions were amplified. TCR CDR3 underwent first-round RT-PCR with the HTBI primer set. TCRdb recomputed calls from the multiplex PCR reads with MiXCR, one row per CDR3 protein. The table includes around 600,000 distinct CDR3 sequences, about 15% detected once. Sequencing was performed on blood. These TCRs come from a woman aged 25-40 years with Graves' hyperthyroidism.

There are a few counts of this clonotype. The chain uses TRBV20-1 and TRBJ2-2; TRBD2 might be the D (5 bases). V was pared by 1 base and J by 1 base, with 13 bases between. CDR1 is DFQATT and CDR2 is SNEGSKA in the germline V gene (reference sequence). This CDR3 region has 16 residues. The CDR3 sequence is CSARALRAENTGELFF. The CDR3 region has the DNA TGCAGTGCTAGAGCTTTGCGAGCGGAGAACACCGGGGAGCTGTTTTTT.

This clonotype came up a few times. The rearrangement uses TRBV18 and TRBJ1-1, with 8 bases matching TRBD1. The CDR3 contains 15 residues. Germline values: CDR1 KGHSH, CDR2 LQKENI. After removal of 5 bases from V and 0 bases from J, the junction contained 5 bases not matched to a gene. The CDR3 DNA sequence: TGTGCCAGCTCAACGACAGGGGCGGTGAACACTGAAGCTTTCTTT. It yields the protein CASSTTGAVNTEAFF.

This clonotype has at least ten counts. This rearrangement joins TRBV7-2 to TRBJ2-3; 11 positions agree with TRBD1. V shed 5 bases and J 2 bases; nucleotides not matched to a gene: 6. Germline V gives CDR1 SGHTA, CDR2 FQGNSA. The CDR3 is 16 amino acids. The chain's CDR3 is CASSHWDRGITDTQYF. The CDR3, as DNA: TGTGCCAGCAGCCACTGGGACAGGGGGATCACAGATACGCAGTATTTT.

The chain joins TRBV20-1 to TRBJ2-2, with TRBD1 as a possible D gene (6 bases). V lost 0 bases to trimming and J lost 6 bases, with 14 bases between them. Germline values: CDR1 DFQATT, CDR2 SNEGSKA (reference sequence). The CDR3 consists of 15 residues. The CDR3 is CSAREGRGDAGELFF. The CDR3 DNA reads as TGCAGTGCTAGAGAAGGCAGGGGCGATGCCGGGGAGCTGTTTTTT.

CDR3 loop: CASSISTGTYEQYF. The CDR3 DNA reads TGTGCCAGTAGTATCTCGACAGGGACATACGAGCAGTACTTC. J is TRBJ2-7 and V is TRBV19, with TRBD1 identical over 7 bases. The CDR3 is 14 amino acids. Trimming removed 3 bases from V and 4 bases from J; junction bases left unmatched: 6. Germline CDR1 and CDR2: LNHDA and SQIVND (reference sequence).

This clonotype came up a few times. The chain joins TRBV27 to TRBJ1-2; the D gene is possibly TRBD1 (6 bases). Deletions cut 5 bases from V and 3 bases from J, with 16 bases between. This CDR3 contains 15 residues. Germline-derived CDR1 and CDR2 are MNHEY and SMNVEV (reference sequence). The CDR3, as DNA: TGTGCCAGCAGTCCCAACCGACAGGCCGACTATGGCTACACCTTC. Its translation: CASSPNRQADYGYTF.

This clonotype was seen repeatedly, ten times or more. The CDR3 here is CASSDRGFPYEQYF. CDR3 bases: TGTGCCAGCAGTGACAGGGGTTTTCCGTACGAGCAGTACTTC. This chain connects TRBV28 to TRBJ2-7; TRBD1 agrees at 8 bases. The ends lost 5 bases at V and 4 bases at J; junction bases unmatched: 7. The CDR3 totals 14 residues. Germline V CDR1 and CDR2: MDHEN, SYDVKM.

This clonotype was seen repeatedly, ten times or more. J is TRBJ2-3 and V is TRBV12-3 or TRBV12-4; possibly TRBD2 for D (5 bases). The CDR3 consists of 16 residues. The V end lost 2 bases, the J end lost 2 bases, and 14 bases lay between the germline ends. CDR3 bases: TGTGCCAGCAGTTTAAGGAGGATCCAAACCACAGATACGCAGTATTTT. Its translation is CASSLRRIQTTDTQYF.